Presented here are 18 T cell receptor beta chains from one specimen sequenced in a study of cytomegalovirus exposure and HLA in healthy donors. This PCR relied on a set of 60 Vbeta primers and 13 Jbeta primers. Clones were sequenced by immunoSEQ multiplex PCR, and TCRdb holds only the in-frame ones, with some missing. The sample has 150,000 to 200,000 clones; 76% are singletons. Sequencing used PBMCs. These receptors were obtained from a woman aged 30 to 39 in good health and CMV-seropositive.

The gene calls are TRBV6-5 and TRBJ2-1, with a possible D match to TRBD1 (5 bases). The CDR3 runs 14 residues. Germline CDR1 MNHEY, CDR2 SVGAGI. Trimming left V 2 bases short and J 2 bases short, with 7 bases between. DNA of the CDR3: TGTGCCAGCAGTTACAGGGGAACCTACAATGAGCAGTTCTTC. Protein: CASSYRGTYNEQFF.

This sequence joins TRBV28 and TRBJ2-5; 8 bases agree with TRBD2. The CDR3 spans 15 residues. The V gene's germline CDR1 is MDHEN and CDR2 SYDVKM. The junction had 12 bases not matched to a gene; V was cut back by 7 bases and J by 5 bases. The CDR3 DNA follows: TGTGCCAGCATTCCGATTCGGGGGGGCCAGGAGACCCAGTACTTC. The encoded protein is CASIPIRGGQETQYF.

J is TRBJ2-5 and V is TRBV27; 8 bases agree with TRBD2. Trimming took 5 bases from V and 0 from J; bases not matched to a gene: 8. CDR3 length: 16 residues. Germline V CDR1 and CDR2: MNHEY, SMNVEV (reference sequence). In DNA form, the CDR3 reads TGTGCCAGCAGTAGCAGGAATAGCGGGAACCAAGAGACCCAGTACTTC. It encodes CASSSRNSGNQETQYF.

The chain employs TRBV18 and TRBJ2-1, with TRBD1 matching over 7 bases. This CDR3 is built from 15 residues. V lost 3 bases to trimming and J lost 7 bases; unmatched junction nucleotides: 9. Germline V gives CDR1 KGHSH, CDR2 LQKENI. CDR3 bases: TGTGCCAGCTCACCTACCGACAGGGTCTGGAATGAGCAGTTCTTC. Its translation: CASSPTDRVWNEQFF.

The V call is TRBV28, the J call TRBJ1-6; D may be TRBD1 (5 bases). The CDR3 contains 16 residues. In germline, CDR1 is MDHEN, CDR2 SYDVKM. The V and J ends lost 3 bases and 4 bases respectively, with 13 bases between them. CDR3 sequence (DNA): TGTGCCAGCAGTTTTTCACAGGAAATTTATAATTCACCCCTCCACTTT. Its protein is CASSFSQEIYNSPLHF.

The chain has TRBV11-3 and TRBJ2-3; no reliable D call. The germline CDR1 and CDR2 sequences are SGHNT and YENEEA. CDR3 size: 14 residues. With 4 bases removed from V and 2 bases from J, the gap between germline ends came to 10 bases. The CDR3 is CASSSRVVTDTQYF. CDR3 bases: TGTGCCAGCAGCTCCCGGGTCGTCACAGATACGCAGTATTTT.

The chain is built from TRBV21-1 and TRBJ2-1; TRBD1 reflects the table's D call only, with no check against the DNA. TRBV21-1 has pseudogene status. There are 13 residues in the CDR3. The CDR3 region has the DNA TGTGCCAGCAGCTCAAAGCGTAGGACAGGGGAGTTCTTC. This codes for CASSSKRRTGEFF.

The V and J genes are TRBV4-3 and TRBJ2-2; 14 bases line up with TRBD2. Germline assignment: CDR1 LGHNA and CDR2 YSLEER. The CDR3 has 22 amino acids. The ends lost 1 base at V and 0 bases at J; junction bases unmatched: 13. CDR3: CASSQGLKGGLAGAPNTGELFF. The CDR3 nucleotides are TGCGCCAGCAGCCAAGGTCTCAAAGGGGGACTAGCGGGGGCCCCGAACACCGGGGAGCTGTTTTTT.

The CDR3 reads CASSPDRGQSPLHF. The CDR3, as DNA: TGTGCCAGCAGCCCGGACAGGGGGCAGTCACCCCTCCACTTT. The chain uses TRBV7-2 and TRBJ1-6; 11 nucleotides agree with TRBD1. The J segment lost 10 bases and the V segment lost 5 bases, leaving 4 bases of the junction unmatched. Per germline, CDR1 SGHTA and CDR2 FQGNSA. CDR3 size: 14 residues.

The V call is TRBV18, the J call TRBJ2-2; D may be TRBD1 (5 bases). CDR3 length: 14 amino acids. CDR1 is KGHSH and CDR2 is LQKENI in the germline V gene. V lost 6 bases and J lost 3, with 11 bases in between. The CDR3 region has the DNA TGTGCCAGCTCCCAAATGACAGACACCGGGGAGCTGTTTTTT. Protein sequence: CASSQMTDTGELFF.

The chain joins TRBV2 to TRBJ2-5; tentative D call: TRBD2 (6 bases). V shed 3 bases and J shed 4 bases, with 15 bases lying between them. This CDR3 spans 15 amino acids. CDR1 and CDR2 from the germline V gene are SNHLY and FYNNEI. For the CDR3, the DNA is TGTGCCAGCAGTGAGGGGGAGGCGGCAGCAGAGACCCAGTACTTC. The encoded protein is CASSEGEAAAETQYF.

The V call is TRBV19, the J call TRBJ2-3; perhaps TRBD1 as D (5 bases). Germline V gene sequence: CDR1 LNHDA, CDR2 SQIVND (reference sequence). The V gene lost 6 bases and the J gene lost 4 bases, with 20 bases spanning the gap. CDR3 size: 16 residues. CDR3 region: CASSLQPQGTADTQYF. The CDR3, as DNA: TGTGCCAGTAGCCTCCAGCCCCAGGGTACGGCAGATACGCAGTATTTT. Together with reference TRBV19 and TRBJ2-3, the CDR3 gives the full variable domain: DGGITQSPKYLFRKEGQNVTLSCEQNLNHDAMYWYRQDPGQGLRLIYYSQIVNDFQKGDIAEGYSVSREKKESFPLTVTSAQKNPTAFYLCASSLQPQGTADTQYFGPGTRLTVL.

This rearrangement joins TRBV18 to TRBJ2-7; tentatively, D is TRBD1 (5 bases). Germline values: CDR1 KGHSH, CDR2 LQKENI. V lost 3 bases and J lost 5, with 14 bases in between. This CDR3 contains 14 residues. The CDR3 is CASSPQRQPNEQYF. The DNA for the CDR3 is TGTGCCAGCTCACCCCAAAGACAGCCAAACGAGCAGTACTTC.

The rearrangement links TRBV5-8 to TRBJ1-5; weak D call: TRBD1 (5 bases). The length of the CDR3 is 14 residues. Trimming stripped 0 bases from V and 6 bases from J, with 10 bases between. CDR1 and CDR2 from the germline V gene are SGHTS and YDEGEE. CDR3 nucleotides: TGTGCCAGCAGCTTGGCCGGGGGATTTCAGCCCCAGCATTTT. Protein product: CASSLAGGFQPQHF.

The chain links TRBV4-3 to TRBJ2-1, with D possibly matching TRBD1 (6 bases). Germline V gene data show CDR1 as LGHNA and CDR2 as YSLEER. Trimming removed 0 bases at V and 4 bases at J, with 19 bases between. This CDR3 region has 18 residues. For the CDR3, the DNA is TGCGCCAGCAGCCAAGATTCCCTTAGGGGGTGGTGGTACAATGAGCAGTTCTTC. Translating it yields CASSQDSLRGWWYNEQFF.

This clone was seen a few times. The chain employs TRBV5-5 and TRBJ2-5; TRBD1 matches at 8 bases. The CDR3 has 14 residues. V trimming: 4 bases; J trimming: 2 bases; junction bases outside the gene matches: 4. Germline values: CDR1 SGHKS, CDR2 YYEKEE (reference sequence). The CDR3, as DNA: TGTGCCAGCAGCCCACGGACAGGGCAAGAGACCCAGTACTTC. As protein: CASSPRTGQETQYF.

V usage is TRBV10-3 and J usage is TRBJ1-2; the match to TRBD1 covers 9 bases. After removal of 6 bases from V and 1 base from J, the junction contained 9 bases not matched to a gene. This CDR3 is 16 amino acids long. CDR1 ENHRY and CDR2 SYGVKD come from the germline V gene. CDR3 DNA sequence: TGTGCCATCAGCCAATCTCGGACAGGGGTTAACTATGGCTACACCTTC. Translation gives CAISQSRTGVNYGYTF.

In DNA, the CDR3 is TGTGCCAGCAGCTTACTAGCGGGGGGCCTGAGGGAGCAGTACTTC. Protein product: CASSLLAGGLREQYF. The chain recombines TRBV7-8 with TRBJ2-7; 11 nucleotides match TRBD2. Germline values: CDR1 SGHVS, CDR2 FQNEAQ. V lost 2 bases and J lost 7; bases outside the gene matches: 7. This CDR3 is 15 amino acids long.